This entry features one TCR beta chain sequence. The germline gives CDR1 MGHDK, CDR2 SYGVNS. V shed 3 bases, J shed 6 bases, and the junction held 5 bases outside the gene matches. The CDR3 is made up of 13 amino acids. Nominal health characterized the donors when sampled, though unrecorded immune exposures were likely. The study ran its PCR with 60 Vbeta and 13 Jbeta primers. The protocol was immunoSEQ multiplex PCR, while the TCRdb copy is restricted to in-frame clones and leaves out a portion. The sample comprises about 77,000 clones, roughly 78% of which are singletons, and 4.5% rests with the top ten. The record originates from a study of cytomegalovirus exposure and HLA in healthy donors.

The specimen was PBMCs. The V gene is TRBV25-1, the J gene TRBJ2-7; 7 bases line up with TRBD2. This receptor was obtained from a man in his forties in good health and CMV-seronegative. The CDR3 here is CASSDGGEGEQYF. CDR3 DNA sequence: TGTGCCAGCAGTGATGGGGGGGAGGGCGAGCAGTACTTC.